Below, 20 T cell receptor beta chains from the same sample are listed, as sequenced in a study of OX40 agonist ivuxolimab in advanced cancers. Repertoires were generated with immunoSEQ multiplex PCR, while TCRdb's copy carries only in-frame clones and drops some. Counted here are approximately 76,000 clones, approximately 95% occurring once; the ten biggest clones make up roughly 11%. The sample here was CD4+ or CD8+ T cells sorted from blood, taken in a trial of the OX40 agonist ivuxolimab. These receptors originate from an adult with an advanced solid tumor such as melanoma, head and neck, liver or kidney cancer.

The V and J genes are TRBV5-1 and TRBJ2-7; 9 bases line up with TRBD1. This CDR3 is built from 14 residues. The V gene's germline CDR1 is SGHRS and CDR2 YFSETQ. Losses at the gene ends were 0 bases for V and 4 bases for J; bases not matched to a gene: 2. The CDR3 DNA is TGCGCCAGCAGCTTGGACAGGGGGCCGTACGAGCAGTACTTC. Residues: CASSLDRGPYEQYF.

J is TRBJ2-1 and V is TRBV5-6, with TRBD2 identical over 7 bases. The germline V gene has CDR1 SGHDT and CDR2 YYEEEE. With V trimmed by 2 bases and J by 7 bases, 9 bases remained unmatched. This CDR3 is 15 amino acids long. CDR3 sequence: CASSFGGSLTNEQFF. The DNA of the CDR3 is TGTGCCAGCAGCTTTGGCGGGAGCCTGACGAATGAGCAGTTCTTC. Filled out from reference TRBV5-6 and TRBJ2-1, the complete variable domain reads DAGVTQSPTHLIKTRGQQVTLRCSPKSGHDTVSWYQQALGQGPQFIFQYYEEEERQRGNFPDRFSGHQFPNYSSELNVNALLLGDSALYLCASSFGGSLTNEQFFGPGTRLTVL.

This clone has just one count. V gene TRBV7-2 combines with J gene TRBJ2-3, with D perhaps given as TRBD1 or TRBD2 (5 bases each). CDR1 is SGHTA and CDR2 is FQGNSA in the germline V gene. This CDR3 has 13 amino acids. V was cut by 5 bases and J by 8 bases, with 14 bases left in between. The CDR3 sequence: CASSLLGVFTQYF. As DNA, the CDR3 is TGTGCCAGCAGCCTGCTGGGGGTGTTTACGCAGTATTTT.

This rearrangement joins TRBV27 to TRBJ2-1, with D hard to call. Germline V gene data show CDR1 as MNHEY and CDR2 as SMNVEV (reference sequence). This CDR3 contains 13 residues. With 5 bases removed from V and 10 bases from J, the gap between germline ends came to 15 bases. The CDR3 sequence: CASSPRPLREQFF. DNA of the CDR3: TGTGCCAGCAGTCCGCGCCCCCTTCGAGAGCAGTTCTTC.

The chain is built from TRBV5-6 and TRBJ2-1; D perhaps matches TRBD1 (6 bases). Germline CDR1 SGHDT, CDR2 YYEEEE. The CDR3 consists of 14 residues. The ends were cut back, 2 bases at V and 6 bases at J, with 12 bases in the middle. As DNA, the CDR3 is TGTGCCAGCAGCTTTCTAGGGGGATCCAATGAGCAGTTCTTC. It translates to CASSFLGGSNEQFF.

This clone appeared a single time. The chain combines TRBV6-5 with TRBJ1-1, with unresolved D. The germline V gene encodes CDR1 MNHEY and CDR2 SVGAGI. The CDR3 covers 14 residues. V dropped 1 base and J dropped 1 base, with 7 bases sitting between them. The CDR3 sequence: CASSYYFGNTEAFF. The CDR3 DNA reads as TGTGCCAGCAGTTACTATTTCGGGAACACTGAAGCTTTCTTT.

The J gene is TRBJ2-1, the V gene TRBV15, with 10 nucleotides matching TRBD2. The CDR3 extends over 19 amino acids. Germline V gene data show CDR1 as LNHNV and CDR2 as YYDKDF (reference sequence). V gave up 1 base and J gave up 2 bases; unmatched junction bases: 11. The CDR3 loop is CATSRGWLAGEGTYNEQFF. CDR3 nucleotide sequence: TGTGCCACCAGCAGAGGTTGGCTAGCGGGAGAGGGCACCTACAATGAGCAGTTCTTC.

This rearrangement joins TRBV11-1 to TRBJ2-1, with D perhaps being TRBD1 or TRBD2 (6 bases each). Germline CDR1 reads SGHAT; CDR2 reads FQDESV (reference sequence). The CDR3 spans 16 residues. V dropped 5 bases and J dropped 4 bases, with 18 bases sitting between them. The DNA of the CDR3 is TGTGCCAGCAGCGGAGGGGGGCGGGGTGGTTACAATGAGCAGTTCTTC. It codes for CASSGGGRGGYNEQFF. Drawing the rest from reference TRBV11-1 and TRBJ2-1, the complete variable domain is EAEVAQSPRYKITEKSQAVAFWCDPISGHATLYWYRQILGQGPELLVQFQDESVVDDSQLPKDRFSAERLKGVDSTLKIQPAELGDSAMYLCASSGGGRGGYNEQFFGPGTRLTVL.

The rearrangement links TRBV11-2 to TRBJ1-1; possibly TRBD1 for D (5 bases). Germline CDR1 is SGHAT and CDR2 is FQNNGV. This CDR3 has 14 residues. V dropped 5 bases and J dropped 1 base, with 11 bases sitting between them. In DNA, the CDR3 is TGTGCCAGCAGCGCAAATAGGGGGAACACTGAAGCTTTCTTT. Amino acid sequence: CASSANRGNTEAFF. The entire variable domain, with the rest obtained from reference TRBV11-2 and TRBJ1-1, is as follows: EAGVAQSPRYKIIEKRQSVAFWCNPISGHATLYWYQQILGQGPKLLIQFQNNGVVDDSQLPKDRFSAERLKGVDSTLKIQPAKLEDSAVYLCASSANRGNTEAFFGQGTRLTVV.

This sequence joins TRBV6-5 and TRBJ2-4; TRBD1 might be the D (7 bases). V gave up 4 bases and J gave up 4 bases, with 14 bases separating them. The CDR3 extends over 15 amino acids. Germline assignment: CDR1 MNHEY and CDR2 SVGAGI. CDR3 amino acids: CASSSRTGGKNIQYF. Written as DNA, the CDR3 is TGTGCCAGCAGTTCAAGGACAGGAGGGAAAAACATTCAGTACTTC.

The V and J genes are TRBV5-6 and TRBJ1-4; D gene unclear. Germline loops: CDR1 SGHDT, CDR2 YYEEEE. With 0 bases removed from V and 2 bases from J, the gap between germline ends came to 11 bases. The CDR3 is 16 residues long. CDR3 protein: CASSLAPYGTNEKLFF. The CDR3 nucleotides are TGTGCCAGCAGCTTGGCCCCGTATGGGACTAATGAAAAACTGTTTTTT.

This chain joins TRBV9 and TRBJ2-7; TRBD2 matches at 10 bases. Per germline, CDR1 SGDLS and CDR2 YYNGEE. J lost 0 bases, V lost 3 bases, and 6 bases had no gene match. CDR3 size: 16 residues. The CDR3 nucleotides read TGTGCCAGCAGCGCCGCAGCTAGCGGGAGCTCCTACGAGCAGTACTTC. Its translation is CASSAAASGSSYEQYF.

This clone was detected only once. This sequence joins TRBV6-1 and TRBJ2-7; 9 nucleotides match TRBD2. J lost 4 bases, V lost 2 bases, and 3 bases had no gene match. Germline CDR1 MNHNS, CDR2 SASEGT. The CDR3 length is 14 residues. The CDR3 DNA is TGTGCCAGCAGTGAATGGGCGGGAGGGTACGAGCAGTACTTC. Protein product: CASSEWAGGYEQYF.

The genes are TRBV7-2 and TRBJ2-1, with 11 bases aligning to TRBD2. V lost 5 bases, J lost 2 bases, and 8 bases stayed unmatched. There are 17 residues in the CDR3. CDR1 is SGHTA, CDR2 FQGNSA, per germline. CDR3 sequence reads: CASSPGGGLAAYNEQFF. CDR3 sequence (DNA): TGTGCCAGCAGCCCGGGGGGGGGACTAGCGGCCTACAATGAGCAGTTCTTC.

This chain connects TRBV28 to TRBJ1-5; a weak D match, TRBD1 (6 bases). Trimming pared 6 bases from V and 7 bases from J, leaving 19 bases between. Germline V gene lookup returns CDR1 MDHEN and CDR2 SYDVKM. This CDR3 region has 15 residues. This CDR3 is CASSSTGKSEQPQHF. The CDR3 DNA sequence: TGTGCCAGCAGCTCTACAGGGAAGTCGGAACAGCCCCAGCATTTT.

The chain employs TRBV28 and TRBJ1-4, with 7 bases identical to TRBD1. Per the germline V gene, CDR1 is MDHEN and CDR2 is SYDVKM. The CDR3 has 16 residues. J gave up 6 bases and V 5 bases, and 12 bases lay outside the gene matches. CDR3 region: CASSPPLRGVHEKLFF. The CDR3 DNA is TGTGCCAGCAGTCCCCCTCTCAGGGGGGTTCATGAAAAACTGTTTTTT.

CDR3 loop: CASSFRGRDTGELFF. CDR3 nucleotide sequence: TGTGCCAGCAGCTTCCGGGGGAGGGACACCGGGGAGCTGTTTTTT. The chain couples TRBV5-6 to TRBJ2-2; 7 nucleotides align to TRBD2. V was pared by 2 bases and J by 3 bases, with 4 bases of the junction left unmatched. Germline-derived CDR1 and CDR2 are SGHDT and YYEEEE. The CDR3 extends over 15 amino acids.

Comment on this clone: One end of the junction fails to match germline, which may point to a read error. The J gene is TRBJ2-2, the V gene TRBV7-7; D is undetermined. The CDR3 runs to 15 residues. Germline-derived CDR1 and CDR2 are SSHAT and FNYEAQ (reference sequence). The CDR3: CASSLSIQATGELFF. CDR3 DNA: TGTGCTAGCAGCTTATCAATCCAGGCCACCGGGGAGCTGTTTTTT.

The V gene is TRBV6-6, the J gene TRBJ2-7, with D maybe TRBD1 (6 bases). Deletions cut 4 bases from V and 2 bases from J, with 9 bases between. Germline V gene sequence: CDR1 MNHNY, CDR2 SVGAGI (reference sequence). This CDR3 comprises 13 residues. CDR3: CASSSGQTYEQYF. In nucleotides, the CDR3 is TGTGCCAGCAGTTCCGGACAGACCTACGAGCAGTACTTC.

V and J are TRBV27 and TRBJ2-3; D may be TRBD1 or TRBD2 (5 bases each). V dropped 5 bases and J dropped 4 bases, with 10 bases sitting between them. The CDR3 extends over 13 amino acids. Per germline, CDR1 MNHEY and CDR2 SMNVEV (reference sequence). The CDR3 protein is CASSHGTADTQYF. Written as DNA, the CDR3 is TGTGCCAGCAGTCATGGGACGGCAGATACGCAGTATTTT.